These T cell receptor beta chains were read from a single sample in a study of blood T cell repertoires in COVID-19. The repertoire was sequenced with immunoSEQ multiplex PCR; TCRdb's copy has only in-frame clones and lacks some. The repertoire holds a few hundred thousand clones, with 84% as singletons. The sequencing input was PBMCs or T cells enriched from blood (not recorded which). These receptors came from a man aged 25-45 years with acute COVID-19. Each CDR3 is given with its conserved first and last residue. A D gene is named only where the DNA matches it firmly. Rows give clone size only sometimes, using once, few, many, or a class for an expanded clone.

clone_size | j_call | v_call | d_call | cdr3_aa | cdr3_nt
NA | TRBJ2-2 | TRBV27 | NA | CASSVRVPPGELFF | TGTGCCAGCAGTGTCAGGGTCCCCCCCGGGGAGCTGTTTTTT
few | TRBJ1-5 | TRBV28 | NA | CASSNGGASNQPQHF | TGTGCCAGCAGCAACGGGGGGGCGAGCAATCAGCCCCAGCATTTT
NA | TRBJ2-5 | TRBV6-5 | NA | CASSYSDVGRETQYF | TGTGCCAGCAGTTACTCTGACGTGGGGAGAGAGACCCAGTACTTC
NA | TRBJ1-1 | TRBV5-1 | TRBD1 | CASSLAGQTNTEAFF | TGCGCCAGCAGCTTGGCGGGACAGACGAACACTGAAGCTTTCTTT
NA | TRBJ2-1 | TRBV6-5 | NA | CASSRLDEQFF | TGTGCCAGCAGTCGACTGGATGAGCAGTTCTTC
once | TRBJ2-3 | TRBV3-1/TRBV3-2 | NA | CASSFYGDTQYF | TGTGCCAGCAGCTTCTACGGAGATACGCAGTATTTT
NA | TRBJ2-1 | TRBV6-2/TRBV6-3 | NA | CASSHSGTPYNEQFF | TGTGCCAGCAGTCACTCCGGGACTCCCTACAATGAGCAGTTCTTC
NA | TRBJ1-5 | TRBV2 | NA | CASRGWRSNQPQHF | TGTGCCAGCAGAGGTTGGAGGAGCAATCAGCCCCAGCATTTT
NA | TRBJ1-6 | TRBV20-1 | NA | CSASGAGTNSPLHF | TGCAGTGCCAGTGGTGCGGGAACGAATTCACCCCTCCACTTT
NA | TRBJ1-4 | TRBV5-6 | NA | CASSLDRAHEKLFF | TGTGCCAGCAGCTTGGACAGGGCTCACGAAAAACTGTTTTTT
NA | TRBJ2-1 | TRBV18 | TRBD1 | CASSPRTGQGAYNEQFF | TGTGCCAGCTCACCGCGAACGGGACAGGGGGCCTACAATGAGCAGTTCTTC
NA | TRBJ1-1 | TRBV19 | NA | CASRGGGLNTEAFF | TGTGCCAGCCGAGGGGGGGGTCTGAACACTGAAGCTTTCTTT
few | TRBJ2-1 | TRBV27 | TRBD1 | CASRASDRADILDNEQFF | TGTGCCAGCAGGGCCTCGGACAGGGCTGATATCCTGGACAATGAGCAGTTCTTC
once | TRBJ2-5 | TRBV20-1 | NA | CSASFTGTVGETQYF | TGCAGTGCTAGTTTCACGGGTACGGTTGGTGAGACCCAGTACTTC
NA | TRBJ1-2 | TRBV7-9 | TRBD1 | CASSLAGQGGGYTF | TGTGCCAGCAGCTTAGCGGGACAGGGTGGCGGCTACACCTTC
NA | TRBJ1-6 | TRBV12-3/TRBV12-4 | NA | CASCTGTSPLHF | TGTGCCAGCTGTACAGGGACTTCACCCCTCCACTTT
NA | TRBJ2-2 | TRBV14 | TRBD1 | CASSRDRGTGELFF | TGTGCCAGCAGCCGGGACAGGGGCACCGGGGAGCTGTTTTTT
NA | TRBJ1-5 | TRBV6-5 | NA | CASSRPGGQPQHF | TGTGCCAGCAGTCGGCCAGGTGGACAGCCCCAGCATTTT
NA | TRBJ1-2 | TRBV29-1 | TRBD1 | CSVEASGGSYTF | TGCAGCGTTGAAGCTTCAGGGGGTAGCTACACCTTC
NA | TRBJ2-1 | TRBV7-3 | NA | CASSSIGSYNEQFF | TGTGCCAGCAGCTCTATTGGGAGCTACAATGAGCAGTTCTTC
NA | TRBJ1-5 | TRBV18 | NA | CASSTGGVGQPQHF | TGTGCCAGCTCCACGGGGGGCGTGGGTCAGCCCCAGCATTTT
once | TRBJ1-5 | TRBV9 | NA | CASSVGTDNNQPQHF | TGTGCCAGCAGCGTAGGGACAGATAATAATCAGCCCCAGCATTTT
NA | TRBJ2-6 | TRBV6-1 | TRBD1 | CASSVQGMLSGANVLTF | TGTGCCAGCAGTGTACAGGGGATGCTCTCTGGGGCCAACGTCCTGACTTTC
once | TRBJ1-2 | TRBV28 | TRBD1 | CASTTGGASRYGYTF | TGTGCCAGCACTACAGGGGGCGCGAGTCGGTATGGCTACACCTTC
NA | TRBJ1-2 | TRBV20-1 | NA | CSASGGSYTF | TGCAGTGCTAGCGGGGGGAGCTACACCTTC
once | TRBJ1-1 | TRBV5-1 | TRBD1 | CASSSRDRGQLDTEAFF | TGCGCCAGCAGCTCCCGGGACAGGGGGCAGTTGGACACTGAAGCTTTCTTT
NA | TRBJ1-4 | TRBV6-5 | TRBD1 | CASRRDRGANEKLFF | TGTGCCAGCAGACGGGACAGGGGGGCTAATGAAAAACTGTTTTTT
NA | TRBJ1-5 | TRBV11-3 | NA | CASTSRFYNQPQHF | TGTGCCAGCACGAGCCGATTCTACAATCAGCCCCAGCATTTT
few | TRBJ2-1 | TRBV4-3 | NA | CASSPNGLAGEQFF | TGCGCCAGCAGCCCCAACGGCCTAGCCGGTGAGCAGTTCTTC
NA | TRBJ2-1 | TRBV28 | TRBD2 | CASSPGLLAEVF | TGTGCCAGCTCCCCGGGCCTACTAGCGGAGGTCTTC
many | TRBJ2-1 | TRBV11-2 | NA | CASSARGLRGLNEQFF | TGTGCCAGCAGCGCCCGCGGATTGCGGGGCCTCAATGAGCAGTTCTTC
many | TRBJ2-3 | TRBV5-8 | TRBD2 | CASSLALAGITDTQYF | TGTGCCAGCAGCTTGGCTTTAGCGGGTATCACAGATACGCAGTATTTT
NA | TRBJ1-5 | TRBV27 | NA | CASSLRGRQPQHF | TGTGCCAGCAGTTTAAGGGGAAGGCAGCCCCAGCATTTT
NA | TRBJ1-2 | TRBV19 | NA | CASSPRVRGENYGYTF | TGTGCCAGTAGTCCCCGGGTCCGGGGTGAGAACTATGGCTACACCTTC
NA | TRBJ1-1 | TRBV9 | NA | CASSLRGGGTEAFF | TGTGCCAGCAGCCTCCGAGGGGGGGGCACTGAAGCTTTCTTT
NA | TRBJ2-5 | TRBV6-5 | TRBD2 | CASSLTSGGQTQYF | TGTGCCAGCAGTCTCACTAGCGGGGGGCAGACCCAGTACTTC